This T cell receptor beta chain was retrieved from a study of T cell responses to AZD1222 COVID-19 vaccine. Notes on the study in general: Samples come after the peak T cell response, not at day 14. Spike as a whole was targeted by vaccine-associated CD4 TCRs, dominant at 160-218 and 743-854. The study found Spike-specific TCR breadth and depth rose after two AZD1222 doses.

Of note for this clone: The antigen is unknown.

Method: immunoSEQ multiplex PCR; TCRdb's copy keeps in-frame clones and lacks some. The sample has about 190,000 clones; 87% are singletons. V gave up 5 bases and J gave up 0 bases, with 6 bases separating them. There are 12 residues in the CDR3. Germline V gene lookup returns CDR1 SGHRS and CDR2 YFSETQ. This clonotype was obtained from an adult in good health. The sequences come from peripheral blood, collected on day 0 of MenACWY control vaccination. The chain joins TRBV5-1 to TRBJ2-7; no reliable D call. CDR3 bases: TGCGCCAGCAGTTCGAGCTCCTACGAGCAGTACTTC. Its translation is CASSSSSYEQYF.